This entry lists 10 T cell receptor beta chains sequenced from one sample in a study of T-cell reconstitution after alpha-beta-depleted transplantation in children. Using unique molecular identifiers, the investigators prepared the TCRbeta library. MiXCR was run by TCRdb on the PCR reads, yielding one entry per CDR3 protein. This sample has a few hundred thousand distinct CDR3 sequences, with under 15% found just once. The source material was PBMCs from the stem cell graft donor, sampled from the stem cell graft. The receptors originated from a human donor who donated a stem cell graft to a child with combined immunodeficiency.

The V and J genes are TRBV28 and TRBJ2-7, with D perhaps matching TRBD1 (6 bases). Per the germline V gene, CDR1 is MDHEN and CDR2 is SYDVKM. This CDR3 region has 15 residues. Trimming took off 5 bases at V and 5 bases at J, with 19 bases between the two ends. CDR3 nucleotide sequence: TGTGCCAGCAGTCAATCATACCAACACAGGGACGAGCAGTACTTC. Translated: CASSQSYQHRDEQYF.

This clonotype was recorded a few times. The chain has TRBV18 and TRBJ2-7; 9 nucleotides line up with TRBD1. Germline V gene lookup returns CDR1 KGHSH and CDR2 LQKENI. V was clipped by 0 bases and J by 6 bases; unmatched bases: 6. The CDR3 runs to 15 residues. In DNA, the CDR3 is TGTGCCAGCTCACCACCGGACAGGGGCGATGGCGAGCAGTACTTC. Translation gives CASSPPDRGDGEQYF.

The CDR3 coding sequence is TGTGCCAGCAGCCTCCGGGGCAACGTGTTCGAGCAGTACTTC. It specifies CASSLRGNVFEQYF. The J gene is TRBJ2-7, the V gene TRBV6-1; the D call may be TRBD1 or TRBD2 (5 bases each). This CDR3 is built from 14 residues. Looked up from germline, CDR1 is MNHNS and CDR2 is SASEGT. Trimming shortened V by 6 bases and J by 6 bases, and 18 bases separated the two germline ends.

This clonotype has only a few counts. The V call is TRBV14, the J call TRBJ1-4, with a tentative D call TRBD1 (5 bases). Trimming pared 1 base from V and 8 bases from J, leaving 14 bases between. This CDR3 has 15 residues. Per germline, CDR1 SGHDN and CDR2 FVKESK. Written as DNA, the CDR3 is TGTGCCAGCAGCCAAGTCGGGACGAGGAACGAAAAACTGTTTTTT. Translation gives CASSQVGTRNEKLFF. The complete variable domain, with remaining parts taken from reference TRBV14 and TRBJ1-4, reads EAGVTQFPSHSVIEKGQTVTLRCDPISGHDNLYWYRRVMGKEIKFLLHFVKESKQDESGMPNNRFLAERTGGTYSTLKVQPAELEDSGVYFCASSQVGTRNEKLFFGSGTQLSVL.

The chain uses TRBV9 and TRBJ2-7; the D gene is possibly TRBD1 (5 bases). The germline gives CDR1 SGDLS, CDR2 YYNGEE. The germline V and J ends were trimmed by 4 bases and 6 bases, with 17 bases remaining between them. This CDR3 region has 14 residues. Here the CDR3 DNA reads TGTGCCAGCAGCCCCCACAGGATCGGCGGCGAGCAGTACTTC. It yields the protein CASSPHRIGGEQYF.

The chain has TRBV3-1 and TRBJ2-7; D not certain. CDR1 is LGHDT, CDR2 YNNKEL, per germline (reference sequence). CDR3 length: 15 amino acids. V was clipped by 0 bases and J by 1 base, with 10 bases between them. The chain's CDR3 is CASSQDSAVSYEQYF. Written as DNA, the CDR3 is TGTGCCAGCAGCCAAGACTCGGCAGTTTCCTACGAGCAGTACTTC.

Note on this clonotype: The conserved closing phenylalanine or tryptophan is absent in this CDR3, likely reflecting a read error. This CDR3 is CASGFSGAETQYL. CDR3 DNA: TGTGCTAGTGGTTTTAGCGGGGCAGAGACCCAGTACCTC. The rearrangement links TRBV12-5 to TRBJ2-5; 8 bases agree with TRBD2. The germline CDR1 and CDR2 sequences are LGHNT and FRNRAP. Trimming took 3 bases from V and 4 from J; bases not matched to a gene: 1. The CDR3 is made up of 13 amino acids.

CDR3 in DNA: TGCGCCAGCAGGATGGACACTAACACAGATACGCAGTATTTT. Protein product: CASRMDTNTDTQYF. The chain links TRBV5-1 to TRBJ2-3, with a weak D call TRBD1 (5 bases). V lost 5 bases, J lost 2 bases, and 12 bases lay in between. Germline loops: CDR1 SGHRS, CDR2 YFSETQ. CDR3 length: 14 residues.

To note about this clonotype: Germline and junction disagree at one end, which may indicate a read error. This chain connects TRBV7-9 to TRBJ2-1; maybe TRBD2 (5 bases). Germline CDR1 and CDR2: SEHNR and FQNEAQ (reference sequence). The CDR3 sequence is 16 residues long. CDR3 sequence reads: CASSLAEAQPYNKQFF. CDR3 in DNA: TGTGCCAGCAGCTTAGCGGAGGCGCAACCCTACAATAAGCAGTTCTTC.

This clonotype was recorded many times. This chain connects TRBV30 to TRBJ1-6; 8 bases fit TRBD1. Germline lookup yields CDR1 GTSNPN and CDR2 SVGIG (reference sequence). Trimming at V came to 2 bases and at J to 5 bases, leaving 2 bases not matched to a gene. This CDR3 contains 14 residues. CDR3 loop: CAWSKGQDNSPLHF. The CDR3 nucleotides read TGTGCCTGGAGTAAGGGACAGGATAATTCACCCCTCCACTTT. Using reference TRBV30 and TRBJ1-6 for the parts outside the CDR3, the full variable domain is SQTIHQWPATLVQPVGSPLSLECTVEGTSNPNLYWYRQAAGRGLQLLFYSVGIGQISSEVPQNLSASRPQDRQFILSSKKLLLSDSGFYLCAWSKGQDNSPLHFGNGTRLTVT.